This TCR beta chain derives from a study of blood T cell repertoires in COVID-19. About the research overall: PBMCs, B-cell-depleted T cells, or T cells provided the cDNA or gDNA that made up the material.

As handled by the study authors: Reference gene primer amplification in the assay estimated nucleated cell counts. Some clones are missing from TCRdb's copy, which holds only in-frame ones; the method was immunoSEQ multiplex PCR. V and J calls and clone size come straight from that table; D and trimming were deduced from the DNA. The data show about 200,000 clones, 81% seen once. The junction had 8 bases not matched to a gene; V was cut back by 2 bases and J by 5 bases. Germline V CDR1 and CDR2: SGHNT, YYREEE (reference sequence). The CDR3 has 16 residues. Sequencing was carried out using peripheral blood. The sequence was collected from a woman of 80 years or more with acute or convalescent COVID-19. The gene calls are TRBV5-4 and TRBJ2-2; 8 bases align to TRBD1. CDR3 loop: CASSLGPGTGTGELFF. CDR3 in DNA: TGTGCCAGCAGCTTAGGTCCCGGGACAGGTACCGGGGAGCTGTTTTTT.